Presented here are 21 T cell receptor beta chains from one specimen sequenced in a study of T cells in Graves' hyperthyroidism and ophthalmopathy. The CDR3 regions of TCR beta were amplified from RNA transcripts. Researchers ran a first-round RT-PCR on the TCR CDR3 using the HTBI primer set. TCRdb re-called the multiplex PCR reads through MiXCR, storing one row per CDR3 protein. This sample carries some 650,000 distinct CDR3 sequences, around 16% of them seen once, and the ten largest clones take approximately 3.5%. The specimen was blood. These receptors all stem from a woman aged 40 to 49 with Graves' ophthalmopathy.

This clonotype was seen ten or more times. This rearrangement joins TRBV7-9 to TRBJ1-1, with D uncertain. The length of the CDR3 is 14 residues. CDR1 SEHNR and CDR2 FQNEAQ come from the germline V gene (reference sequence). The germline V and J ends were trimmed by 0 bases and 5 bases, with 10 bases remaining between them. The chain's CDR3 is CASSLAGGPTEAFF. CDR3 nucleotide sequence: TGTGCCAGCAGCTTAGCAGGCGGACCGACTGAAGCTTTCTTT. The variable domain in full, with the rest retrieved from reference TRBV7-9 and TRBJ1-1, is DTGVSQNPRHKITKRGQNVTFRCDPISEHNRLYWYRQTLGQGPEFLTYFQNEAQLEKSRLLSDRFSAERPKGSFSTLEIQRTEQGDSAMYLCASSLAGGPTEAFFGQGTRLTVV.

This clonotype was recorded many times. The chain uses TRBV15 and TRBJ2-7; 8 nucleotides agree with TRBD1. The trim removed 2 bases at V and 5 bases at J, leaving 2 bases unmatched. The CDR3 has 13 residues. Germline V gives CDR1 LNHNV, CDR2 YYDKDF (reference sequence). This CDR3 reads CATSRRGQDEQYF. CDR3 in DNA: TGTGCCACCAGCAGAAGGGGACAGGACGAGCAGTACTTC. The full variable domain, its missing parts supplied by reference TRBV15 and TRBJ2-7, is DAMVIQNPRYQVTQFGKPVTLSCSQTLNHNVMYWYQQKSSQAPKLLFHYYDKDFNNEADTPDNFQSRRPNTSFCFLDIRSPGLGDTAMYLCATSRRGQDEQYFGPGTRLTVT.

This clonotype was recorded many times. Relative to the germline gene, one junction end is altered; a read error may explain this. The chain joins TRBV4-1 to TRBJ1-2; 8 bases map to TRBD1. Germline loops: CDR1 MGHRA, CDR2 YSYEKL. The CDR3 has 13 residues. Here the CDR3 DNA reads TGTGCCAGCAGCCAAGACAGGGGCTATGGCTACACCTTC. Translating it yields CASSQDRGYGYTF.

J is TRBJ2-4 and V is TRBV28; D is tentatively TRBD1 or TRBD2 (5 bases each). CDR3 length equals 16 residues. The V end lost 5 bases, the J end lost 0 bases, and 14 bases lay between the germline ends. Germline values: CDR1 MDHEN, CDR2 SYDVKM. This chain's CDR3 is CASSKTGTGAKNIQYF. CDR3 nucleotides: TGTGCCAGCAGTAAAACCGGGACGGGAGCCAAAAACATTCAGTACTTC.

V and J are TRBV28 and TRBJ1-2; D is possibly TRBD1 (6 bases). The V and J ends lost 3 bases and 7 bases respectively, with 18 bases between them. In germline, CDR1 is MDHEN, CDR2 SYDVKM. This CDR3 contains 15 residues. CDR3 sequence (DNA): TGTGCCAGCAGTTTGGGGAGGGGGGGCGAGTTTGGCTACACCTTC. Protein: CASSLGRGGEFGYTF.

Ten or more counts support this clonotype. This sequence joins TRBV12-3 or TRBV12-4 and TRBJ2-5; 8 bases align to TRBD2. CDR3 length: 16 amino acids. V was pared by 3 bases and J by 2 bases, with 8 bases of the junction left unmatched. The CDR3 reads CASSFWGSGAQETQYF. The CDR3, as DNA: TGTGCCAGCAGTTTTTGGGGTAGCGGGGCTCAAGAGACCCAGTACTTC.

Ten or more counts support this clonotype. The rearrangement links TRBV3-1 to TRBJ2-7; D not resolved. The CDR3 is made up of 13 amino acids. Germline V gene data show CDR1 as LGHDT and CDR2 as YNNKEL (reference sequence). The ends were cut back, 4 bases at V and 3 bases at J, with 10 bases in the middle. CDR3 protein: CASSRLGSYEQYF. The CDR3 DNA sequence: TGTGCCAGCAGCCGATTAGGAAGCTACGAGCAGTACTTC.

This clonotype appeared many times. The V call is TRBV15, the J call TRBJ2-2; D gene unclear. Germline loops: CDR1 LNHNV, CDR2 YYDKDF (reference sequence). The CDR3 is 13 residues long. Trimming left V 2 bases short and J 3 bases short, with 4 bases between. The CDR3 coding sequence is TGTGCCACCAGCAGATTTGACACCGGGGAGCTGTTTTTT. Protein product: CATSRFDTGELFF.

Worth noting for this clonotype: The limits of the CDR3 on the DNA are not certain, so only TCRdb's listed CDR3 is given. The rearrangement links TRBV6-1 to TRBJ1-2; no check of the table's D call, TRBD1, against the DNA was made. The length of the CDR3 is 13 amino acids, counting both ends. Germline-derived CDR1 and CDR2 are MNHNS and SASEGT. The CDR3: CASSTSGDEGYTF.

Only a few counts were recorded for this clonotype. V gene TRBV5-6 combines with J gene TRBJ1-6; D unresolved. Trimming shortened V by 2 bases and J by 8 bases, and 14 bases separated the two germline ends. This CDR3 spans 15 amino acids. The germline V gene has CDR1 SGHDT and CDR2 YYEEEE. The CDR3 region is CASSFRIPRDSPLHF. The CDR3 DNA is TGTGCCAGCAGCTTTCGGATTCCCCGAGATTCACCCCTCCACTTT.

This clonotype was found many times. The chain carries TRBV7-2 and TRBJ2-1, with 7 bases matching TRBD2. This CDR3 comprises 13 residues. J lost 11 bases, V lost 2 bases, and 6 bases had no gene match. Germline loops: CDR1 SGHTA, CDR2 FQGNSA. Here the CDR3 DNA reads TGTGCCAGCAGCTTATTTGGGGACTACAAGCAGTTCTTC. The encoded protein is CASSLFGDYKQFF.

This clonotype was counted ten times or more. J is TRBJ2-7 and V is TRBV7-2; tentative D call: TRBD1 (6 bases). The CDR3 covers 13 residues. Germline lookup yields CDR1 SGHTA and CDR2 FQGNSA. Trimming left V 4 bases short and J 7 bases short, with 14 bases between. CDR3 sequence: CASSSDRLGEQYF. CDR3 bases: TGTGCCAGCAGCTCCGACAGGCTGGGGGAGCAGTACTTC.

In this sample, this clonotype turned up a few times. The genes are TRBV20-1 and TRBJ2-7, with D tentatively TRBD1 (6 bases). Germline V gives CDR1 DFQATT, CDR2 SNEGSKA (reference sequence). The CDR3 sequence is 14 residues long. V was cut by 6 bases and J by 0 bases, with 15 bases left in between. The CDR3 loop reads CSAIRDTSSYEQYF. In DNA form, the CDR3 reads TGCAGTGCAATCCGGGACACTAGCTCCTACGAGCAGTACTTC.

This clonotype was found a few times. V and J are TRBV6-1 and TRBJ2-2, with TRBD1 matching 8 bases. After removal of 6 bases from V and 2 bases from J, the junction contained 5 bases not matched to a gene. This CDR3 is built from 15 residues. Germline V gene data show CDR1 as MNHNS and CDR2 as SASEGT. The CDR3 reads CASRPRGRNTGELFF. CDR3 bases: TGTGCCAGCAGGCCCAGGGGGCGCAACACCGGGGAGCTGTTTTTT.

Comments on this clonotype: The conserved phenylalanine or tryptophan normally closing the CDR3 is absent here, so this likely arose from a read error. The chain carries TRBV12-3 or TRBV12-4 and TRBJ2-2; a weak D match, TRBD2 (6 bases). This CDR3 region has 14 residues. CDR3 amino acids: CASGLAANTGELFS. CDR3 coding DNA: TGTGCCAGCGGTTTAGCGGCGAACACCGGGGAGCTGTTTTCT.

This clonotype was detected many times. This rearrangement joins TRBV28 to TRBJ1-2; D unclear. The CDR3 spans 13 residues. Germline loops: CDR1 MDHEN, CDR2 SYDVKM. Trimming removed 3 bases at V and 0 bases at J, with 5 bases between. The CDR3 is CASSFKANYGYTF. The CDR3, as DNA: TGTGCCAGCAGTTTTAAAGCTAACTATGGCTACACCTTC.

This clonotype was recorded many times. The germline gene is not matched at one end of the junction; a read error may be the cause. This rearrangement joins TRBV2 to TRBJ2-5; the match to TRBD2 covers 16 bases. From germline, CDR1 is SNHLY and CDR2 FYNNEI. The CDR3 has 15 residues. The CDR3 here is CASSPGTSGRETQYF. For the CDR3, the DNA is TGTGCCAGCAGTCCCGGGACTAGCGGGAGGGAGACCCAATACTTC.

This clonotype has a single count. V gene TRBV4-2 combines with J gene TRBJ2-3; D could derive from TRBD1 or TRBD2 (5 bases each). Germline-derived CDR1 and CDR2 are LGHNA and YNFKEQ. This CDR3 spans 16 amino acids. V was shortened by 3 bases and J by 4 bases, with 17 bases between the two germline ends. As DNA, the CDR3 is TGTGCCAGCAGCCACCGAGTGGGGGAAGGCGCAGATACGCAGTATTTT. Translating it yields CASSHRVGEGADTQYF.

The V call is TRBV7-9, the J call TRBJ1-5; D remains ambiguous. Germline CDR1 SEHNR, CDR2 FQNEAQ (reference sequence). V was pared by 0 bases and J by 6 bases, with 6 bases between. There are 13 residues in the CDR3. The CDR3 nucleotides are TGTGCCAGCAGCTTAGCCAGCGGTCAGCCCCAGCATTTT. Translating gives CASSLASGQPQHF.

This clonotype was observed at least ten times. The chain has TRBV30 and TRBJ1-1; maybe TRBD1 (5 bases). Germline V CDR1 and CDR2: GTSNPN, SVGIG (reference sequence). Trimming left V 5 bases short and J 0 bases short, with 7 bases between. There are 12 residues in the CDR3. The CDR3 coding sequence is TGTGCCTGGGGACATTTGAACACTGAAGCTTTCTTT. This encodes CAWGHLNTEAFF.

Only a few counts were recorded for this clonotype. The V and J genes are TRBV19 and TRBJ2-1, with 12 bases that match TRBD2. The CDR3 is made up of 14 amino acids. Germline values: CDR1 LNHDA, CDR2 SQIVND (reference sequence). V shed 8 bases, J shed 7 bases, and the junction held 6 bases outside the gene matches. This CDR3 reads CASQLAGGLNEQFF. CDR3 coding DNA: TGTGCCAGTCAACTAGCGGGAGGTCTAAATGAGCAGTTCTTC.